This T cell receptor (beta chain) was retrieved from a study of T cells in Graves' hyperthyroidism and ophthalmopathy. V lost 2 bases and J 4 bases, leaving 12 bases between the germline ends. The CDR3 has 15 residues. Germline CDR1 reads MNHNS; CDR2 reads SASEGT. Using RNA transcripts as the source, TCR beta CDR3 regions were amplified. A set of HTBI primers served as the primers for a first-round RT-PCR of the TCR CDR3. TCRdb reanalysed the multiplex PCR reads using MiXCR and keeps one entry per CDR3 protein. Among under 400,000 distinct CDR3 sequences listed, approximately 13% were seen once. Based on clinical symptoms, serum thyroxine and TRAb, thyroid ultrasound and orbital computed tomography, diagnoses were reached. Findings and caveats of the study: The model forecast ophthalmopathy, anticipating it by a median approximately 7 months before onset. Most thyroid clonotypes that were expanded above 0.001 also turned up in blood.

Comment on this clonotype: Its antigen is not identified.

The chain links TRBV6-1 to TRBJ2-1; perhaps TRBD2 as D (5 bases). The sample comprised blood. The origin of this receptor is a woman aged 18-29 years with Graves' hyperthyroidism. The CDR3 nucleotides read TGTGCCAGCAGTGAAACAGCGGTTCCTTACAATGAGCAGTTCTTC. It yields the protein CASSETAVPYNEQFF.